A single sample gave rise to the 31 T cell receptor beta chains below, sequenced in a study of immune characterization of retroperitoneal liposarcoma. TCRdb called the PCR reads again in MiXCR, with one record for every CDR3 protein. The table shows roughly 11,000 distinct CDR3 sequences, with 26% occurring only once. Sequenced sample: tumor tissue. These receptors originate from a female donor with retroperitoneal liposarcoma.

As concerns this clonotype: As the CDR3 is not closed by the conserved phenylalanine or tryptophan, this likely results from a read error. Because the CDR3's place on the DNA is in doubt, the DNA is left out and the CDR3 is given as listed by TCRdb. The V gene is TRBV7-3, the J gene TRBJ1-4; the table gives TRBD1 as D, unverified against the DNA. Germline-derived CDR1 and CDR2 are SGHTA and FQGTGA. A total of 10 residues make up the CDR3, ends included. The CDR3 sequence: CASSSTGWGL.

This chain uses TRBV27 with TRBJ2-5, with D hard to call. The V gene's germline CDR1 is MNHEY and CDR2 SMNVEV (reference sequence). The CDR3 is 13 amino acids. V was pared by 3 bases and J by 2 bases, with 7 bases between. CDR3 sequence reads: CASSFWSQETQYF. The CDR3 bases are TGTGCCAGCAGTTTCTGGTCTCAAGAGACCCAGTACTTC.

This clonotype has just a few counts. The rearrangement uses TRBV6-1 and TRBJ2-3; 10 nucleotides match TRBD1. V dropped 6 bases and J dropped 4; count of bases not matched to a gene: 4. CDR1 is MNHNS and CDR2 is SASEGT in the germline V gene. The length of the CDR3 is 14 residues. The CDR3, as DNA: TGTGCCAGCAGCACGGGGACAGGGGCAGATACGCAGTATTTT. Translation: CASSTGTGADTQYF.

About this clonotype: One end of the junction does not line up with germline, which may come from a read error. The V call is TRBV4-1, the J call TRBJ2-4; 12 nucleotides line up with TRBD2. Germline values: CDR1 MGHRA, CDR2 YSYEKL. The CDR3 totals 17 residues. The CDR3 loop is CASSQTTSGSAKNIQYF. The CDR3 DNA follows: TGTGCCAGCAGCCAAACGACTAGCGGGAGTGCTAAAAACATTCAGTACTTC.

The chain links TRBV6-1 to TRBJ2-3, with 8 bases lining up with TRBD1. V lost 6 bases, J lost 11 bases, and 16 bases stayed unmatched. This CDR3 has 15 residues. Germline CDR1 MNHNS, CDR2 SASEGT. CDR3 loop: CASSPDRVSYNEQYF. As DNA, the CDR3 is TGTGCCAGCAGCCCGGACAGGGTCTCCTACAATGAGCAGTATTTT.

This clonotype has a handful of counts. V and J are TRBV25-1 and TRBJ2-1, with TRBD2 identical over 11 bases. TRBJ2-5 explains the end of the DNA better; the J call may be wrong. The CDR3 extends over 16 amino acids. Germline V CDR1 and CDR2: MGHDK, SYGVNS. The chain's CDR3 is CASISPQTSGTQTQYF. The CDR3 nucleotides are TGTGCCAGCATTTCACCCCAGACTAGCGGGACGCAGACCCAGTACTTC.

This clonotype was detected once. One junction end disagrees with the germline gene, perhaps due to a read error. The chain joins TRBV5-1 to TRBJ2-7; D remains unclear. The CDR3 is 12 amino acids. Germline CDR1 reads SGHRS; CDR2 reads YFSETQ. The CDR3 region has the DNA TGCGCCAGCAGTTTGGCTAGGTCGGAGCAGTACTTC. Its translation: CASSLARSEQYF.

This clonotype was counted between two and nine times. This chain links TRBV6-6 with TRBJ2-2; the match to TRBD1 covers 7 bases. J lost 4 bases, V lost 5 bases, and 7 bases had no gene match. The CDR3 has 15 amino acids. CDR1 and CDR2 (germline): MNHNY, SVGAGI (reference sequence). The CDR3 coding sequence is TGTGCCAGCAGTCCCGGGACAGACAGCACCGGGGAGCTGTTTTTT. Protein product: CASSPGTDSTGELFF.

Judged by abundance, this clonotype is medium-sized. The V and J genes are TRBV6-1 and TRBJ2-1; weak D call: TRBD2 (6 bases). The J call could be wrong; TRBJ2-7 is a better fit for the DNA end. CDR1 and CDR2 (germline): MNHNS, SASEGT. CDR3 length equals 14 residues. In nucleotides, the CDR3 is TGTGCCAGCATAATAGGGACTTCCTACAATGAGCAGTACTTC. Protein product: CASIIGTSYNEQYF.

This clonotype rates as medium-sized (0.01 to 0.1%). The genes are TRBV11-2 and TRBJ2-1; no firm D call. CDR3 size: 14 residues. Between the trimmed V and J ends, which lost 5 bases and 4 bases, there was a span of 12 bases. Looked up from germline, CDR1 is SGHAT and CDR2 is FQNNGV. CDR3: CASSHPASYNEQFF. In nucleotides, the CDR3 is TGTGCCAGCAGCCACCCCGCTAGTTACAATGAGCAGTTCTTC. The full variable domain, with the rest looked up from reference TRBV11-2 and TRBJ2-1, is EAGVAQSPRYKIIEKRQSVAFWCNPISGHATLYWYQQILGQGPKLLIQFQNNGVVDDSQLPKDRFSAERLKGVDSTLKIQPAKLEDSAVYLCASSHPASYNEQFFGPGTRLTVL.

This clonotype was seen a handful of times. The V and J genes are TRBV4-1 and TRBJ2-1; a weak D match, TRBD1 (8 bases). The CDR3 runs 15 residues. CDR1 is MGHRA and CDR2 is YSYEKL in the germline V gene. V lost 4 bases, J lost 9 bases, and 19 bases lay in between. The CDR3: CASSPLNRGGVEQFF. The CDR3 region has the DNA TGCGCCAGCAGCCCCCTAAACAGGGGGGGCGTTGAGCAGTTCTTC.

V gene TRBV7-6 combines with J gene TRBJ2-1; no reliable D call. Germline CDR1 SGHVS, CDR2 FNYEAQ. The CDR3 spans 14 residues. Trimming shortened V by 1 base and J by 13 bases, and 17 bases separated the two germline ends. The CDR3 protein is CASSLEGYQETQFF. The CDR3 DNA is TGTGCCAGCAGCTTAGAAGGGTACCAAGAGACCCAGTTCTTC.

The rearrangement links TRBV11-2 to TRBJ2-1, with 7 bases that match TRBD1. CDR1 is SGHAT, CDR2 FQNNGV, per germline. The CDR3 is 13 residues long. The CDR3 DNA reads TGTGCAACCGGGCAGGGGGTGAGGAATGAGCAGTTCTTC. It codes for CATGQGVRNEQFF.

The rearrangement uses TRBV7-2 and TRBJ1-1; D remains unclear. In germline, CDR1 is SGHTA, CDR2 FQGNSA. V lost 6 bases to trimming and J lost 10 bases, with 12 bases between them. This CDR3 has 11 amino acids. The CDR3 DNA sequence: TGTGCCAGCAGGTCCGAGGGCGTAGCTTTCTTT. Amino acids: CASRSEGVAFF.

This clonotype was found many times. The chain employs TRBV12-3 or TRBV12-4 and TRBJ2-1, with D perhaps matching TRBD2 (6 bases). The J call may be faulty, since TRBJ2-7 better matches the DNA end. This CDR3 spans 15 amino acids. This CDR3 is CASSLEGGNSYEQYF. CDR3 bases: TGTGCCAGCAGTTTAGAGGGCGGGAACTCCTACGAGCAGTACTTC.

This clonotype was counted at least ten times. The chain recombines TRBV6-1 with TRBJ2-5; 7 positions agree with TRBD1. V was pared by 6 bases and J by 3 bases, with 13 bases of the junction left unmatched. CDR1 and CDR2 from the germline V gene are MNHNS and SASEGT. The CDR3 extends over 16 amino acids. In DNA form, the CDR3 reads TGTGCCAGCAGAAGGGTAGGACAGGCGGGTAAAGAGACCCAGTACTTC. Amino acids: CASRRVGQAGKETQYF.

This clonotype was seen a handful of times. The chain uses TRBV10-1 and TRBJ2-7; D call uncertain. The CDR3 loop spans 11 amino acids. V was trimmed by 3 bases and J by 7 bases, leaving 7 bases between them. Germline CDR1 is WNHNN and CDR2 is SYGVQD (reference sequence). CDR3 residues: CASSDGREQYF. Here the CDR3 DNA reads TGCGCCAGCAGTGACGGCCGGGAGCAGTACTTC.

The chain links TRBV6-1 to TRBJ2-4; maybe TRBD1 (6 bases). The DNA end is a closer match to TRBJ2-7, so the J assignment may be wrong. Germline V gene lookup returns CDR1 MNHNS and CDR2 SASEGT. The CDR3 is 15 residues long. The CDR3 DNA sequence: TGTGCCAGCAGCTACCAAATCACAGGGTTCCGCGAGCAGTACTTC. It specifies CASSYQITGFREQYF.

This clonotype was counted between two and nine times. This chain joins TRBV7-6 and TRBJ2-1, with 13 bases aligning to TRBD2. The V segment lost 5 bases and the J segment 0 bases; nucleotides outside the gene matches: 19. The germline CDR1 and CDR2 sequences are SGHVS and FNYEAQ. This CDR3 contains 22 residues. CDR3 sequence: CASSLIGAVGLAGESSYNEQFF. CDR3 in DNA: TGTGCCAGCAGCCTCATAGGGGCCGTAGGACTAGCGGGAGAGAGCTCCTACAATGAGCAGTTCTTC.

This clonotype is labeled medium-sized. The J gene is TRBJ2-1, the V gene TRBV6-1; 8 bases line up with TRBD2. J lost 9 bases, V lost 3 bases, and 10 bases had no gene match. The germline CDR1 and CDR2 sequences are MNHNS and SASEGT. The CDR3 is 15 residues long. Written as DNA, the CDR3 is TGTGCCAGCAGTGAGAGGCCGGGACTAGAAGGTGAGCAGTTCTTC. This sequence encodes CASSERPGLEGEQFF.

In its sample, this clonotype ranks as medium-sized. J is TRBJ2-5 and V is TRBV27; D call uncertain. The CDR3 has 12 residues. The ends were cut back, 3 bases at V and 4 bases at J, with 6 bases in the middle. Germline values: CDR1 MNHEY, CDR2 SMNVEV (reference sequence). CDR3 nucleotide sequence: TGTGCCAGCAGTTTCGTAGGAGAGACCCAGTACTTC. It yields the protein CASSFVGETQYF.

With respect to this clonotype: A read error may produce the germline difference seen at one junction end. The V call is TRBV5-3, the J call TRBJ2-3, with TRBD1 matching over 8 bases. Being an ORF, TRBV5-3 has a function that is uncertain. This CDR3 is 17 amino acids long. The CDR3 DNA follows: TGTGCCAGCAGCTTGGAGCGGACAGGGCCGGGTACAGATACGCAGTATTTT. Protein: CASSLERTGPGTDTQYF.

This clonotype was detected a few times. The V gene is TRBV5-1, the J gene TRBJ2-5; 13 positions match TRBD2. The J call is uncertain, as TRBJ2-7 better fits the DNA end. The CDR3 is made up of 14 amino acids. Germline loops: CDR1 SGHRS, CDR2 YFSETQ. The CDR3 sequence: CASSFRLAGGEQYF. CDR3 DNA: TGCGCCAGCAGCTTTCGACTAGCGGGAGGCGAGCAGTACTTC.

The chain uses TRBV6-1 and TRBJ2-6; no clear D gene. The CDR3 spans 17 residues. Trimming took 2 bases from V and 0 from J, leaving 11 bases between them. Germline CDR1 and CDR2: MNHNS and SASEGT. As DNA, the CDR3 is TGTGCCAGCAGTGAACTTGCAGAGATCTCTGGGGCCAACGTCCTGACTTTC. Translation gives CASSELAEISGANVLTF.

The chain employs TRBV4-2 and TRBJ2-1; 13 bases map to TRBD2. The end of the DNA fits TRBJ2-7 better, so the J call may be wrong. The CDR3 totals 17 residues. CDR1 LGHNA and CDR2 YNFKEQ come from the germline V gene. CDR3 nucleotides: TGTGCCAGCAGCCAAGATGGACTAGCGGGAGCTCGATACGAGCAGTACTTC. This codes for CASSQDGLAGARYEQYF.

The sample holds a few counts of this clonotype. V and J are TRBV6-4 and TRBJ2-3; 10 nucleotides match TRBD2. The CDR3 sequence is 15 residues long. V gave up 0 bases and J gave up 4 bases; unmatched junction bases: 1. Germline V gives CDR1 MRHNA, CDR2 SNTAGT. In DNA, the CDR3 is TGTGCCAGCAGTGACTCAGCGGGGGGGCCAGATACGCAGTATTTT. This translates into CASSDSAGGPDTQYF.

The gene calls are TRBV4-1 and TRBJ1-1; 11 nucleotides line up with TRBD1. Germline V CDR1 and CDR2: MGHRA, YSYEKL. CDR3 length: 17 amino acids. With V trimmed by 4 bases and J by 1 base, 8 bases remained unmatched. The CDR3 nucleotides are TGCGCCAGCAGCCGCTCCGGACAGGGGGCTTCGAACACTGAAGCTTTCTTT. Protein sequence: CASSRSGQGASNTEAFF.

This clonotype rates as medium-sized. V gene TRBV6-1 combines with J gene TRBJ2-6; TRBD1 or TRBD2 may be the D gene (5 bases each). Germline CDR1 reads MNHNS; CDR2 reads SASEGT. The CDR3 totals 15 residues. The germline V and J ends were trimmed by 6 bases and 4 bases, with 13 bases remaining between them. CDR3 sequence reads: CASSERGSGANVLTF. The DNA for the CDR3 is TGTGCCAGCAGCGAGAGGGGTTCCGGGGCCAACGTCCTGACTTTC.

This clonotype was observed many times. The rearrangement links TRBV12-3 or TRBV12-4 to TRBJ2-5; D call uncertain. This CDR3 comprises 12 residues. V gave up 3 bases and J gave up 4 bases, with 6 bases separating them. The CDR3 reads CASSFGRETQYF. CDR3 bases: TGTGCCAGCAGTTTCGGCCGAGAGACCCAGTACTTC.

This clonotype was found many times. CDR3 sequence reads: CASSPTTGLHTQYF. CDR3 nucleotide sequence: TGTGCCAGCAGCCCAACGACAGGGTTGCATACGCAGTATTTT. V is TRBV6-1 and J is TRBJ2-3; 7 nucleotides agree with TRBD1. The CDR3 runs to 14 residues. CDR1 and CDR2 from the germline V gene are MNHNS and SASEGT. Unmatched junction bases numbered 10, after V lost 6 bases and J lost 7 bases.

This clonotype showed up just a few times. The V and J genes are TRBV7-6 and TRBJ2-1; TRBD2 matches at 13 bases. J was trimmed by 10 bases and V by 5 bases; bases with no gene match: 14. The CDR3 runs to 17 residues. Per the germline V gene, CDR1 is SGHVS and CDR2 is FNYEAQ. CDR3 protein: CASSPGTSGERYSEQFF. CDR3 DNA: TGTGCCAGCAGCCCCGGGACTAGCGGGGAGCGTTACTCCGAGCAGTTCTTC.